Listed here is a single T cell receptor beta chain. What it recognizes is unknown. Trimming took 10 bases from V and 0 from J; bases not matched to a gene: 9. Germline loops: CDR1 SEHNR, CDR2 FQNEAQ (reference sequence). The CDR3 loop spans 16 amino acids. The sample comes from a study of T cell responses to AZD1222 COVID-19 vaccine. Study conclusions and caveats: Reportedly, nearly half the spike-specific TCRs target unmutated variant regions. Baseline antibody screening turned up just a handful of seropositive AZD1222 recipients. Repertoire sampling occurred only after the peak T cell response.

Libraries were prepared by immunoSEQ multiplex PCR; TCRdb keeps only in-frame clonotypes and omits some of them. The table has approximately 150,000 clones, more than 85% seen once. The genes are TRBV7-9 and TRBJ2-2; 9 bases line up with TRBD1. This TCR was recovered from an adult in good health. The sample was peripheral blood, taken on day 0 of AZD1222 vaccination. CDR3 sequence reads: CATHFGQGTNTGELFF. CDR3 DNA: TGTGCCACCCACTTTGGACAGGGGACGAACACCGGGGAGCTGTTTTTT.